The rows below give T cell receptor beta chains drawn from one sample of a study of blood T cell repertoires in COVID-19. The table came from immunoSEQ multiplex PCR; TCRdb's copy has only in-frame clones and leaves some out. Altogether fewer than 250,000 clones are present, 84% being singletons, with the ten largest covering more than 4%. Sequencing input: peripheral blood. The origin of the receptors is a man over 45 with acute or convalescent COVID-19. The CDR3 runs from the conserved cysteine through the conserved F or W. D genes are given only for firm matches. Clone size is shown for a subset of rows, as once, few, many or a class of expanded clone.

d_gene | j_gene | abundance | v_gene | CDR3nt | CDR3aa
TRBD1 | TRBJ1-1 | - | TRBV30 | TGTGCCTGGAGAGAACAGGGGTTTGCTGAAGCTTTCTTT | CAWREQGFAEAFF
TRBD2 | TRBJ2-2 | once | TRBV18 | TGTGCCAGCTCACCACAGATTCTAGCGGGAGAGGTGGACACCGGGGAGCTGTTTTTT | CASSPQILAGEVDTGELFF
- | TRBJ2-7 | few | TRBV11-2 | TGTGCCAGCAGCTTACTGTCGGGGTCGGGCGAGCAGTACTTC | CASSLLSGSGEQYF
TRBD1 | TRBJ1-2 | once | TRBV5-1 | TGCGCCAGCAGCTTACACGGGACAGGGCGAGCTAACTATGGCTACACCTTC | CASSLHGTGRANYGYTF
TRBD1 | TRBJ1-3 | - | TRBV2 | TGTGCCACCTCGACAGGGGTTATTAGTCTCGGAAACACCATATATTTT | CATSTGVISLGNTIYF
- | TRBJ2-7 | - | TRBV25-1 | TGTGCCAGCAGTGAAATGGCCTCCTACGAGCAGTACTTC | CASSEMASYEQYF
- | TRBJ1-3 | - | TRBV11-2 | TGTGCCAGCAGCCTTAGAGGGCCCCTGGGAGGAAACACCATATATTTT | CASSLRGPLGGNTIYF
- | TRBJ2-2 | - | TRBV19 | TGTGCCAGTAGTCGACAGTTGAACACCGGGGAGCTGTTTTTT | CASSRQLNTGELFF
TRBD1 | TRBJ1-4 | - | TRBV3-1/TRBV3-2 | TGTGCCAGCAGCCAGCACAGGGGGCGGGAAAAACTGTTTTTT | CASSQHRGREKLFF
TRBD1 | TRBJ2-1 | - | TRBV5-1 | TGCGCCAGCAGGGGTGGGACAGAGGAAATCAATGAGCAGTTCTTC | CASRGGTEEINEQFF
- | TRBJ1-2 | - | TRBV29-1 | TGCAGCGTTAAACCGGGGGAAGGCACCGGCTACACCTTC | CSVKPGEGTGYTF
- | TRBJ2-2 | - | TRBV19 | TGTGCCAGTAGCATTACAGGTTACGGGGAGCTGTTTTTT | CASSITGYGELFF
- | TRBJ1-6 | - | TRBV25-1 | TGTGCCAGCAGTGACGACAGTTACTCACCCCTCCACTTT | CASSDDSYSPLHF
- | TRBJ2-1 | - | TRBV6-5 | TGTGCCAGCAGGAACCCCTCGCCCAGCGGTGAGCAGTTCTTC | CASRNPSPSGEQFF